The rows below give T cell receptor beta chains drawn from one sample of a study of blood T cell repertoires in COVID-19. The table came from immunoSEQ multiplex PCR; TCRdb's copy has only in-frame clones and leaves some out. The table records roughly 150,000 clones, 75% to 85% of them present only once. The source material was peripheral blood. These receptors were collected from an elderly woman with acute or convalescent COVID-19. Both conserved end residues are part of each CDR3. The D gene is left open where the match is weak. Clone size, where shown, is once, few, many, or a class for clones that have expanded.

v_call,cdr3_length,clone_size,d_call,j_call,cdr3_aa,cdr3_nt
TRBV29-1,13,.,TRBD1,TRBJ1-2,CSVVLGQGSGYTF,TGCAGCGTTGTACTGGGACAGGGATCCGGCTACACCTTC
TRBV3-1/TRBV3-2,14,.,TRBD1,TRBJ2-1,CASTKRKSGGEQFF,TGTGCCAGCACCAAAAGAAAGTCAGGGGGTGAGCAGTTCTTC
TRBV28,15,once,TRBD2,TRBJ2-2,CASSAGTIAAGELFF,TGTGCCAGCAGTGCCGGGACTATAGCGGCCGGGGAGCTGTTTTTT
TRBV5-1,16,.,TRBD1,TRBJ1-1,CASSRDSLRLNTEAFF,TGCGCCAGCAGCCGGGACAGCTTGAGATTGAACACTGAAGCTTTCTTT
TRBV12-3/TRBV12-4,12,.,.,TRBJ1-4,CASSSGYEKLFF,TGTGCCAGCAGTTCAGGTTATGAAAAACTGTTTTTT
TRBV7-9,12,.,.,TRBJ1-2,CASTASGYGYTF,TGTGCCAGCACGGCTTCAGGGTATGGCTACACCTTC
TRBV7-9,15,.,.,TRBJ2-5,CASSLGVADQETQYF,TGTGCCAGCAGCTTAGGAGTAGCGGACCAAGAGACCCAGTACTTC
TRBV5-4,15,.,.,TRBJ2-7,CASSILPTASYEQYF,TGTGCCAGCAGCATCCTGCCTACAGCTTCCTACGAGCAGTACTTC
TRBV10-3,13,.,TRBD1,TRBJ1-2,CAISGTGDYGYTF,TGTGCCATCAGCGGAACAGGGGACTATGGCTACACCTTC
TRBV29-1,17,few,.,TRBJ1-5,CSVAQGHPYDGNQPQHF,TGCAGCGTTGCTCAGGGACACCCGTACGATGGCAATCAGCCCCAGCATTTT
TRBV9,14,.,TRBD1,TRBJ1-2,CASSPSDRASGYTF,TGTGCCAGCAGCCCATCGGACAGGGCGAGTGGCTACACCTTC
TRBV3-1/TRBV3-2,13,.,.,TRBJ1-2,CASSQVGLYGYTF,TGTGCCAGCAGCCAAGTAGGACTCTATGGCTACACCTTC
TRBV7-9,14,.,TRBD1,TRBJ2-7,CASSHPGQRIEQYF,TGTGCCAGCAGTCATCCGGGACAGCGTATCGAGCAGTACTTC
TRBV5-5,15,.,.,TRBJ1-4,CASSFLFGRNEKLFF,TGTGCCAGCAGCTTTTTGTTTGGGAGGAATGAAAAACTGTTTTTT
TRBV7-9,15,.,.,TRBJ1-6,CASSRDRDYNSPLHF,TGTGCCAGCAGCCGTGACAGAGATTATAATTCACCCCTCCACTTT
TRBV19,15,.,.,TRBJ2-1,CASSMVPRGYNEQFF,TGTGCCAGTAGTATGGTGCCCCGAGGTTACAATGAGCAGTTCTTC
TRBV6-5,14,.,.,TRBJ1-1,CASSPKTMNTEAFF,TGTGCCAGCAGTCCCAAGACTATGAACACTGAAGCTTTCTTT
TRBV10-3,13,.,.,TRBJ1-2,CAISESAVHGYTF,TGTGCCATCAGTGAGTCAGCGGTGCACGGCTACACCTTC
TRBV19,15,once,TRBD2,TRBJ2-2,CASNAWSGGAGELFF,TGTGCCAGTAATGCGTGGAGCGGGGGGGCAGGGGAGCTGTTTTTT
TRBV7-2,15,.,.,TRBJ1-1,CASSLVPRAGEGAFF,TGTGCCAGCAGCTTAGTTCCCAGGGCGGGGGAGGGAGCTTTCTTT
TRBV18,17,.,TRBD2,TRBJ2-2,CASSPNAASGYTGELFF,TGTGCCAGCTCACCAAATGCGGCTAGCGGCTACACCGGGGAGCTGTTTTTT
TRBV19,12,once,.,TRBJ2-3,CASSIEYGTQYF,TGTGCCAGTAGTATAGAGTACGGTACGCAGTATTTT
TRBV28,18,.,.,TRBJ1-5,CASSSNPHQQGWNQPQHF,TGTGCCAGCAGTTCCAACCCTCACCAACAGGGATGGAATCAGCCCCAGCATTTT
TRBV10-3,12,.,.,TRBJ1-6,CAINDNNSPLHF,TGTGCCATCAACGACAATAATTCACCCCTCCACTTT
TRBV5-4,15,.,TRBD2,TRBJ2-3,CASSSGGRGTDTQYF,TGTGCCAGCAGCTCTGGCGGGAGAGGCACAGATACGCAGTATTTT
TRBV11-1,16,.,TRBD2,TRBJ2-5,CASSPRLAVIQETQYF,TGTGCCAGCAGCCCCCGACTAGCGGTGATACAAGAGACCCAGTACTTC
TRBV15,17,few,TRBD2,TRBJ2-1,CATSRLAYGRGGNEQFF,TGTGCCACCAGCAGACTGGCTTACGGGAGGGGAGGCAATGAGCAGTTCTTC
TRBV2,16,.,TRBD2,TRBJ2-3,CASSDGLAVSTDTQYF,TGTGCCAGCAGTGACGGACTAGCGGTGAGCACAGATACGCAGTATTTT
TRBV6-5,16,.,.,TRBJ2-1,CASSYSGSGVFHEQFF,TGTGCCAGCAGTTACTCGGGGTCAGGGGTCTTTCATGAGCAGTTCTTC